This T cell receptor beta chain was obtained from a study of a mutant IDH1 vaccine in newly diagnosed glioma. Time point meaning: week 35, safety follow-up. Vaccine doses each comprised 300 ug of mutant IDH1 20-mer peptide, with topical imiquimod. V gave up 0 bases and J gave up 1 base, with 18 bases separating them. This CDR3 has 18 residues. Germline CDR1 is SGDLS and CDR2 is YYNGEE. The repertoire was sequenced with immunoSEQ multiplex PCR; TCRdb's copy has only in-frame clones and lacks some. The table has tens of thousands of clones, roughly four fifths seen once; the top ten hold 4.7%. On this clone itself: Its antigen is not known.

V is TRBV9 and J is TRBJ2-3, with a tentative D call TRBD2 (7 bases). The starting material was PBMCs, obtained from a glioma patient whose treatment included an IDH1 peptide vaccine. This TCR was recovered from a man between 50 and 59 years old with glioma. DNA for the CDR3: TGTGCCAGCAGCGTAGGGGGATTCGCGGGGGCCCGCACAGATACGCAGTATTTT. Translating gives CASSVGGFAGARTDTQYF.